Listed below are T cell receptor beta chains from one sample, sequenced in a study of naive and memory T cell subsets. TCRdb re-called the UMI-ligation and nested PCR reads through MiXCR, storing one row per CDR3 protein. The sample contains 95,000 to 150,000 distinct CDR3 sequences, about 36% of which appear only once. The sequencing input was central memory CD4+ T cells from blood. The source of these receptors is a human donor in good health. The CDR3 runs from the conserved cysteine through the conserved F or W. The D gene is left open where the match is weak. The size field is filled for only some rows; it gives once, few, many or a size class.

few	NA	TRBJ2-7	TRBV28	CASNLLTSSEQYF	TGTGCCAGCAACCTACTGACTAGTTCCGAGCAGTACTTC
NA	TRBD1	TRBJ1-1	TRBV28	CASTGQGAMNTEAFF	TGTGCCAGCACCGGACAGGGGGCTATGAACACTGAAGCTTTCTTT
NA	NA	TRBJ2-3	TRBV12-3/TRBV12-4	CASSLTALDTQYF	TGTGCCAGCAGTTTGACGGCTTTGGATACGCAGTATTTT
NA	TRBD2	TRBJ2-7	TRBV4-2	CASSPLGLAGDYEQYF	TGTGCCAGCAGCCCCCTGGGACTAGCGGGGGACTACGAGCAGTACTTC
NA	NA	TRBJ2-4	TRBV5-1	CASSSTTSPGVLAKNIQYF	TGCGCCAGCAGCTCGACTACTTCCCCGGGGGTACTAGCCAAAAACATTCAGTACTTC
NA	NA	TRBJ1-4	TRBV11-2	CASSFFRGPNEKLFF	TGTGCCAGCAGCTTTTTCAGGGGACCAAATGAAAAACTGTTTTTT
NA	NA	TRBJ2-2	TRBV9	CASSAQGSAGELFF	TGTGCCAGCAGCGCTCAGGGGTCCGCCGGGGAGCTGTTTTTT
NA	TRBD2	TRBJ2-1	TRBV3-1	CASSQAAGGYNEQFF	TGTGCCAGCAGCCAAGCAGCGGGAGGATACAATGAGCAGTTCTTC
NA	NA	TRBJ1-6	TRBV30	CAWSLDRRNSPLHF	TGTGCCTGGAGTCTAGACAGAAGAAATTCACCCCTCCACTTT
NA	TRBD2	TRBJ2-1	TRBV20-1	CSAISGRTNEQFF	TGCAGTGCCATCAGCGGGAGGACAAATGAGCAGTTCTTC
few	TRBD1	TRBJ1-1	TRBV7-2	CASSSRQGVPEAFF	TGTGCCAGCAGCTCCCGACAGGGGGTCCCTGAAGCTTTCTTT
many	NA	TRBJ1-5	TRBV7-9	CASSLIGDNQPQHF	TGTGCCAGCAGCTTAATCGGGGACAATCAGCCCCAGCATTTT
NA	NA	TRBJ2-7	TRBV6-6	CASSYRIDQYF	TGTGCCAGCAGTTACAGGATAGATCAGTACTTC
NA	NA	TRBJ1-6	TRBV5-1	CASTLGGVDSPLHF	TGCGCCAGCACGCTTGGGGGGGTTGATTCACCCCTCCACTTT
NA	NA	TRBJ1-1	TRBV20-1	CSATLRSEAFF	TGCAGTGCTACGTTGCGTTCTGAAGCTTTCTTT
few	NA	TRBJ2-7	TRBV28	CASRTTNAYEQYF	TGTGCCAGTCGGACTACAAACGCCTACGAGCAGTACTTC
NA	NA	TRBJ2-7	TRBV28	CASSLFNDRSYEQYF	TGTGCCAGCAGTTTATTCAACGACCGCTCCTACGAGCAGTACTTC
NA	TRBD2	TRBJ2-1	TRBV20-1	CSAEYFSGSKNEQFF	TGCAGTGCCGAATACTTTAGCGGGAGTAAGAATGAGCAGTTCTTC
NA	NA	TRBJ2-5	TRBV2	CASSDHQTQYF	TGTGCCAGCAGTGATCATCAGACCCAGTACTTC
few	NA	TRBJ1-6	TRBV5-5	CASSLDRLHNSPLHF	TGTGCCAGCAGCTTGGACAGGCTCCATAATTCACCCCTCCACTTT
many	NA	TRBJ1-2	TRBV7-9	CASSLQGVNYGYTF	TGTGCCAGCAGCTTACAGGGAGTCAACTATGGCTACACCTTC
NA	TRBD1	TRBJ2-7	TRBV20-1	CSLRGQVAYEQYF	TGCAGTCTTCGGGGACAGGTTGCCTACGAGCAGTACTTC
NA	TRBD1	TRBJ2-5	TRBV7-2	CASSSRDRGQETQYF	TGTGCCAGCAGCTCCCGGGACAGGGGGCAAGAGACCCAGTACTTC
NA	TRBD1	TRBJ1-1	TRBV10-2	CASSTHPGQGLTEAFF	TGCGCCAGCAGTACCCATCCGGGACAGGGGCTCACTGAAGCTTTCTTT
NA	NA	TRBJ1-5	TRBV7-8	CASSLVEGGNQPQHF	TGTGCCAGCAGCTTAGTCGAGGGTGGCAATCAGCCCCAGCATTTT
few	NA	TRBJ1-5	TRBV6-5	CASSYSWGGGNQPQHF	TGTGCCAGCAGTTACTCGTGGGGCGGCGGCAATCAGCCCCAGCATTTT
NA	NA	TRBJ2-6	TRBV18	CASSMTGGANVLTF	TGTGCCAGCTCAATGACAGGTGGGGCCAACGTCCTGACTTTC
NA	TRBD1	TRBJ1-5	TRBV11-3	CASNTPPSGTGWGSNQPQHF	TGTGCCAGCAACACCCCTCCCTCCGGGACAGGGTGGGGTAGCAATCAGCCCCAGCATTTT
many	NA	TRBJ2-3	TRBV5-1	CASSFYEGPTDTQYF	TGCGCCAGCAGCTTTTACGAGGGCCCCACAGATACGCAGTATTTT
NA	TRBD1	TRBJ1-1	TRBV6-5	CASSLRTGRRTEAFF	TGTGCCAGCAGCCTACGGACAGGGAGGAGAACTGAAGCTTTCTTT
NA	NA	TRBJ2-7	TRBV28	CASSSYPGAGYEQYF	TGTGCCAGCAGTTCGTATCCGGGGGCCGGCTACGAGCAGTACTTC
few	NA	TRBJ2-4	TRBV12-3/TRBV12-4	CASSLEVRGESIQYF	TGTGCCAGCAGTTTAGAGGTCAGAGGGGAAAGCATTCAGTACTTC
NA	NA	TRBJ2-1	TRBV15	CATSKADVDEQFF	TGTGCCACCAGCAAGGCCGATGTGGATGAGCAGTTCTTC
few	NA	TRBJ1-1	TRBV2	CASKVTEAFF	TGTGCCAGCAAGGTCACTGAAGCTTTCTTT
NA	NA	TRBJ1-5	TRBV10-3	CAITGTLNQPQHF	TGTGCCATCACAGGGACGCTCAATCAGCCCCAGCATTTT
NA	NA	TRBJ2-5	TRBV29-1	CSVTLGEGTQETQYF	TGCAGCGTTACCTTAGGGGAGGGGACACAAGAGACCCAGTACTTC
NA	NA	TRBJ1-1	TRBV28	CASSFIGDRNTEAFF	TGTGCCAGCAGTTTCATCGGGGATCGGAACACTGAAGCTTTCTTT
few	TRBD2	TRBJ2-1	TRBV29-1	CSVWTSGYNEQFF	TGCAGCGTTTGGACTAGCGGTTACAATGAGCAGTTCTTC
NA	TRBD2	TRBJ2-1	TRBV20-1	CSARGNSGSGYEQFF	TGCAGTGCTAGGGGAAATAGCGGGAGCGGGTATGAGCAGTTCTTC
NA	NA	TRBJ2-7	TRBV20-1	CSARDRISTYEQYF	TGCAGTGCTAGAGATCGAATCAGTACCTACGAGCAGTACTTC
NA	TRBD1	TRBJ1-4	TRBV28	CASSLGGTGGEKLFF	TGTGCCAGCAGTTTAGGGGGGACAGGGGGTGAAAAACTGTTTTTT
NA	TRBD1	TRBJ2-4	TRBV28	CAGRGQNLAKNIQYF	TGTGCCGGCCGGGGACAGAACCTAGCCAAAAACATTCAGTACTTC
NA	NA	TRBJ1-5	TRBV6-1	CASSEVSNQPQHF	TGTGCCAGCAGTGAAGTTAGCAATCAGCCCCAGCATTTT
NA	NA	TRBJ1-1	TRBV29-1	CSAGDTGPTEAFF	TGCAGCGCTGGGGATACAGGGCCCACTGAAGCTTTCTTT
many	TRBD2	TRBJ2-7	TRBV29-1	CSVAILAGGPLTYEQYF	TGCAGCGTCGCTATCCTAGCGGGAGGGCCCCTGACCTACGAGCAGTACTTC